Following are 26 T cell receptor beta chains from one sample sequenced in a study of T-cell reconstitution after alpha-beta-depleted transplantation in children. The TCRbeta library incorporated unique molecular identifiers. MiXCR was run by TCRdb on the PCR reads, yielding one entry per CDR3 protein. The table has 640,000 or so distinct CDR3 sequences, roughly 17% seen once; the top ten hold about 1.1%. This sample comprised PBMCs from the stem cell graft donor, obtained from the stem cell graft. The receptor set was obtained from a human donor who donated a stem cell graft to a child with acute myeloid leukemia.

This clonotype was counted ten times or more. The gene calls are TRBV20-1 and TRBJ2-3; D gene uncertain. Germline values: CDR1 DFQATT, CDR2 SNEGSKA (reference sequence). V lost 5 bases to trimming and J lost 6 bases, with 15 bases between them. The CDR3 is made up of 13 amino acids. The DNA of the CDR3 is TGCAGTGCTCCCCCCCCATCGGCCGATACGCAGTATTTT. Amino acids: CSAPPPSADTQYF.

This clonotype was counted only a few times. This chain links TRBV6-6 with TRBJ2-1, with D possibly TRBD2 on 6 matching bases. The CDR3 has 13 residues. Germline assignment: CDR1 MNHNY and CDR2 SVGAGI (reference sequence). V dropped 7 bases and J dropped 5 bases, with 12 bases sitting between them. CDR3 in DNA: TGTGCCAGCACCTTCGGGACTCACAATGAGCAGTTCTTC. It encodes CASTFGTHNEQFF.

There are a few counts of this clonotype. The chain is built from TRBV5-1 and TRBJ2-1, with D perhaps matching TRBD2 (6 bases). Trimming removed 3 bases from V and 8 bases from J, with 18 bases in between. The CDR3 has 15 residues. From germline, CDR1 is SGHRS and CDR2 YFSETQ. CDR3 protein: CASSWRGRGFDEQFF. The DNA for the CDR3 is TGCGCCAGCAGCTGGAGGGGAAGGGGTTTCGATGAGCAGTTCTTC.

This clonotype was counted ten times or more. J is TRBJ2-7 and V is TRBV27; 9 positions match TRBD1. The ends lost 6 bases at V and 2 bases at J; junction bases unmatched: 14. This CDR3 has 17 residues. Per germline, CDR1 MNHEY and CDR2 SMNVEV (reference sequence). The CDR3 spells CASSSREHGTGTYEQYF. The CDR3 DNA is TGTGCCAGCAGCTCTAGAGAACATGGGACAGGGACCTACGAGCAGTACTTC.

This clonotype appeared many times. This chain links TRBV5-5 with TRBJ2-3, with D maybe TRBD1 (6 bases). The V end was cut by 2 bases, the J end by 5 bases, with 15 bases between. CDR3 size: 15 residues. CDR1 is SGHKS and CDR2 is YYEKEE in the germline V gene (reference sequence). The CDR3 coding sequence is TGTGCCAGCAGCTTCCTTGGCAGGGGCGGAGATACGCAGTATTTT. Translation: CASSFLGRGGDTQYF.

This clonotype occurred a few times. The chain recombines TRBV5-6 with TRBJ2-3; 11 bases are shared with TRBD2. Per germline, CDR1 SGHDT and CDR2 YYEEEE. The CDR3 length is 17 residues. V lost 2 bases, J lost 3 bases, and 8 bases stayed unmatched. CDR3 DNA: TGTGCCAGCAGCTTAAGCAGGGGACTAGCGGTAACAGATACGCAGTATTTT. It specifies CASSLSRGLAVTDTQYF.

At least ten counts were recorded for this clonotype. This chain connects TRBV12-3 or TRBV12-4 to TRBJ1-3; tentative D call: TRBD1 (5 bases). Trimming stripped 5 bases from V and 5 bases from J, with 7 bases between. The CDR3 loop spans 12 amino acids. The CDR3 region is CASSGDRNTIYF. The CDR3 DNA reads as TGTGCCAGCAGTGGGGACCGAAACACCATATATTTT.

The J gene is TRBJ2-2, the V gene TRBV4-2, with no clear D. Germline CDR1 reads LGHNA; CDR2 reads YNFKEQ. This CDR3 contains 18 residues. V lost 3 bases, J lost 5 bases, and 22 bases lay in between. The CDR3 is CASSHDARAFGRTGELFF. CDR3 nucleotides: TGTGCCAGCAGCCATGATGCCCGGGCATTTGGTCGGACCGGGGAGCTGTTTTTT.

The chain uses TRBV7-2 and TRBJ2-4, with D perhaps given as TRBD1 or TRBD2 (5 bases each). Germline CDR1 reads SGHTA; CDR2 reads FQGNSA. V lost 8 bases to trimming and J lost 7 bases, with 18 bases between them. This CDR3 comprises 14 residues. CDR3 coding DNA: TGTGCCAGCCGCCTTCGTGAGGGGCTTAACATTCAGTACTTC. Protein sequence: CASRLREGLNIQYF.

There are many counts of this clonotype. V gene TRBV12-3 or TRBV12-4 combines with J gene TRBJ2-1; D is ambiguous. The CDR3 runs 12 residues. Between the trimmed V and J ends, which lost 6 bases and 5 bases, there was a span of 8 bases. The CDR3 sequence is CASRPSDNEQFF. As DNA, the CDR3 is TGTGCCAGCAGACCGTCCGACAATGAGCAGTTCTTC.

This clonotype has at least ten counts. The chain couples TRBV20-1 to TRBJ1-2; D unresolved. Germline V gene lookup returns CDR1 DFQATT and CDR2 SNEGSKA (reference sequence). The CDR3 sequence is 12 residues long. The V end lost 2 bases, the J end lost 8 bases, and 12 bases lay between the germline ends. CDR3 loop: CSARSVPGGYTF. In nucleotides, the CDR3 is TGCAGTGCTAGATCCGTACCGGGAGGCTACACCTTC.

V is TRBV11-1 and J is TRBJ2-3, with D tentatively TRBD1 or TRBD2 (5 bases each). This CDR3 region has 18 residues. The V gene lost 0 bases and the J gene lost 5 bases, with 21 bases spanning the gap. From germline, CDR1 is SGHAT and CDR2 FQDESV (reference sequence). CDR3 protein: CASSLARNTRGEGDTQYF. The CDR3 nucleotides read TGTGCCAGCAGCTTAGCGAGGAACACACGGGGCGAAGGAGATACGCAGTATTTT.

The chain has TRBV4-1 and TRBJ2-7; either TRBD1 or TRBD2 may fit D (5 bases each). With 3 bases removed from V and 1 base from J, the gap between germline ends came to 16 bases. CDR1 and CDR2 from the germline V gene are MGHRA and YSYEKL. The CDR3 is 16 residues long. As DNA, the CDR3 is TGCGCCAGCAGCCAGGCCCCAGGGAGTAGGTCCTACGAGCAGTACGTC. Translated: CASSQAPGSRSYEQYV.

This chain joins TRBV12-3 or TRBV12-4 and TRBJ1-2, with D maybe TRBD1 (5 bases). CDR3 length: 13 amino acids. The V end was cut by 3 bases, the J end by 4 bases, with 9 bases between. This CDR3 is CASSLTVSYGYTF. CDR3 DNA sequence: TGTGCCAGCAGTTTGACAGTTTCCTATGGCTACACCTTC.

Only a few counts were recorded for this clonotype. The rearrangement uses TRBV27 and TRBJ1-1; 8 bases match TRBD1. V was clipped by 2 bases and J by 10 bases; unmatched bases: 9. The CDR3 has 14 residues. Germline V gene data show CDR1 as MNHEY and CDR2 as SMNVEV (reference sequence). The chain's CDR3 is CASSLGTGFVGAFF. In nucleotides, the CDR3 is TGTGCCAGCAGTTTAGGGACAGGCTTTGTTGGAGCTTTCTTT.

V and J are TRBV30 and TRBJ1-4; possibly TRBD1 for D (5 bases). The germline gives CDR1 GTSNPN, CDR2 SVGIG (reference sequence). The CDR3 extends over 16 amino acids. V was pared by 2 bases and J by 6 bases, with 19 bases between. CDR3 DNA sequence: TGTGCCTGGAGTTCCCCTCGGGGACGGGCGGATGAAAAACTGTTTTTT. Encoded protein: CAWSSPRGRADEKLFF.

The table lists this clonotype with a few counts. The rearrangement uses TRBV11-2 and TRBJ2-7, with D unresolved. Trimming cost V 1 base and J 6 bases, with 10 bases left between them. The length of the CDR3 is 13 residues. Germline V gives CDR1 SGHAT, CDR2 FQNNGV. In DNA form, the CDR3 reads TGTGCCAGCAGCTTAGGACCCCCTTCCGAGCAGTACTTC. Protein product: CASSLGPPSEQYF.

This clonotype was seen at least ten times. The CDR3 DNA follows: TGCGCCAGCAGCCAAGAATGGGGTCCTCAGCCCCAGCATTTT. It translates to CASSQEWGPQPQHF. The gene calls are TRBV4-3 and TRBJ1-5; D gene uncertain. V was cut by 0 bases and J by 6 bases, with 9 bases left in between. The germline V gene encodes CDR1 LGHNA and CDR2 YSLEER. The CDR3 length is 14 residues.

This clonotype was seen repeatedly, ten times or more. The chain uses TRBV9 and TRBJ2-1, with 7 bases fitting TRBD1. CDR1 SGDLS and CDR2 YYNGEE come from the germline V gene. Losses at the gene ends were 4 bases for V and 1 base for J; bases not matched to a gene: 5. The CDR3 consists of 15 residues. DNA of the CDR3: TGTGCCAGCAGCTCAACAGGGGTGTCCTACAATGAGCAGTTCTTC. Translating gives CASSSTGVSYNEQFF.

This clonotype was counted between two and nine times. This chain links TRBV5-1 with TRBJ2-3; 7 bases match TRBD2. This CDR3 has 15 amino acids. Per germline, CDR1 SGHRS and CDR2 YFSETQ. V shed 0 bases and J 6 bases; nucleotides not matched to a gene: 7. CDR3 sequence (DNA): TGCGCCAGCAGCTTGGAGGCCGGGAGGTACGATACGCAGTATTTT. Translated, it gives CASSLEAGRYDTQYF. Full variable domain (remainder filled in from reference TRBV5-1 and TRBJ2-3): KAGVTQTPRYLIKTRGQQVTLSCSPISGHRSVSWYQQTPGQGLQFLFEYFSETQRNKGNFPGRFSGRQFSNSRSEMNVSTLELGDSALYLCASSLEAGRYDTQYFGPGTRLTVL.

The V call is TRBV7-2, the J call TRBJ1-6; perhaps TRBD1 as D (5 bases). Germline V gene data show CDR1 as SGHTA and CDR2 as FQGNSA. This CDR3 has 17 amino acids. V lost 4 bases, J lost 0 bases, and 13 bases lay in between. In DNA, the CDR3 is TGTGCCAGCAGCTGGGACTTCAGGAGCTCCTATAATTCACCCCTCCACTTT. It translates to CASSWDFRSSYNSPLHF.

The chain combines TRBV27 with TRBJ1-3; D ambiguous. CDR3 length: 13 amino acids. Trimming cost V 5 bases and J 3 bases, with 8 bases left between them. Germline V CDR1 and CDR2: MNHEY, SMNVEV (reference sequence). The CDR3 is CASSPLGGNTIYF. For the CDR3, the DNA is TGTGCCAGCAGTCCCCTAGGTGGAAACACCATATATTTT.

This clonotype was seen a few times. The chain is built from TRBV11-1 and TRBJ2-7; no clear D. Trimming removed 3 bases at V and 4 bases at J, with 7 bases between. Germline V gene lookup returns CDR1 SGHAT and CDR2 FQDESV (reference sequence). CDR3 length: 12 residues. The CDR3, as DNA: TGTGCCAGCAGCTTTAACGAATACGAGCAGTACTTC. Protein sequence: CASSFNEYEQYF.

This clonotype was seen ten or more times. In DNA form, the CDR3 reads TGTGCCAGCAGTGACATGACGTCTACTGGAAACACCATATATTTT. Residues: CASSDMTSTGNTIYF. The chain combines TRBV25-1 with TRBJ1-3, with unresolved D. The CDR3 extends over 15 amino acids. Germline CDR1 reads MGHDK; CDR2 reads SYGVNS. V was shortened by 3 bases and J by 2 bases, with 11 bases between the two germline ends.

This clonotype was recorded many times. This chain joins TRBV5-5 and TRBJ2-7, with D perhaps assigned TRBD1 or TRBD2 (5 bases each). The V end was cut by 3 bases, the J end by 4 bases, with 5 bases between. This CDR3 has 11 residues. Germline loops: CDR1 SGHKS, CDR2 YYEKEE (reference sequence). The CDR3 DNA reads TGTGCCAGCAGCTGGGGGTACGAGCAGTACTTC. The encoded protein is CASSWGYEQYF.

This clonotype was counted at least ten times. The chain recombines TRBV20-1 with TRBJ2-7; tentatively, D is TRBD1 or TRBD2 (5 bases each). The germline CDR1 and CDR2 sequences are DFQATT and SNEGSKA (reference sequence). CDR3 length equals 14 residues. The ends were cut back, 4 bases at V and 7 bases at J, with 20 bases in the middle. The CDR3 sequence: CSAIIRDLGNEQYV. CDR3 DNA: TGCAGTGCTATCATCCGGGACCTGGGCAATGAGCAGTACGTC.